Listed below are T cell receptor beta chains from one sample, sequenced in a study of identical twins. One entry per CDR3 protein results from TCRdb running MiXCR on the 5' RACE reads. The sample lists 450,000 or so distinct CDR3 sequences; 13% to 15% were seen once. These data also formed part of another study, on yellow fever vaccine responses in identical twins.

The sequencing input was CD4+ T cells sorted from blood. These TCRs come from a woman under 30 in good health. Both conserved end residues are part of each CDR3. A D gene is named only where the DNA matches it firmly. Clone sizes are given selectively: once, few, many, or a class where the clone is expanded.

size	J	D	V	DNA	CDR3
.	TRBJ2-7	.	TRBV25-1	TGTGCCAGCAGTGAATCCCACACCTACGAGCAGTACTTC	CASSESHTYEQYF
.	TRBJ1-6	TRBD1	TRBV20-1	TGCAGTGCTAGCCCAGGGGGCGGTTCACCCCTCCACTTT	CSASPGGGSPLHF
.	TRBJ1-2	.	TRBV7-2	TGTGCCAGCAGCTTAGAACAGCCTCTTAACTATGGCTACACCTTC	CASSLEQPLNYGYTF
.	TRBJ2-7	TRBD1	TRBV6-1	TGTGCCACCAGAGGGGGACAGGGTACCTACGAGCAGTACTTC	CATRGGQGTYEQYF
.	TRBJ2-7	.	TRBV5-1	TGCGCCAGCAGCTTGGCCTGGACGTCCTACGAGCAGTACTTC	CASSLAWTSYEQYF
.	TRBJ2-7	TRBD1	TRBV5-1	TGCGCCAGCAGCTTGCCGGACAGGGCCCCCTACGAGCAGTACTTC	CASSLPDRAPYEQYF
.	TRBJ2-1	.	TRBV28	TGTGCCAGCAGTTTAGCCCCGGGACTTTACAATGAGCAGTTCTTC	CASSLAPGLYNEQFF
many	TRBJ1-1	.	TRBV4-3	TGCGCCAGCAGCCAAGGTTGGACAGCTATGAACACTGAAGCTTTCTTT	CASSQGWTAMNTEAFF
few	TRBJ2-7	.	TRBV12-3/TRBV12-4	TGTGCCAGCAGTTTAGGACTAACCGCCTACGAGCAGTACTTC	CASSLGLTAYEQYF
few	TRBJ2-3	TRBD2	TRBV2	TGTGCCACCACACTAGCGCGAAGCACAGATACGCAGTATTTT	CATTLARSTDTQYF
few	TRBJ2-7	TRBD1	TRBV12-3/TRBV12-4	TGTGCCAGTGCTCCGGGACAGACCTACGAGCAGTACTTC	CASAPGQTYEQYF
few	TRBJ1-1	.	TRBV5-1	TGCGCCAGCAGCGCGCAGACCCCGAACACTGAAGCTTTCTTT	CASSAQTPNTEAFF
.	TRBJ2-7	.	TRBV7-2	TGTGCCAGCAGCTTAAGAGGGGGTCGCCTCTACGAGCAGTACTTC	CASSLRGGRLYEQYF
many	TRBJ2-5	TRBD1	TRBV5-1	TGCGCCAGCAGCTTACCGGGACAGCAAGAGACCCAGTACTTC	CASSLPGQQETQYF
many	TRBJ2-1	TRBD2	TRBV7-9	TGTGCCAGCAGCTGGACTAGCGGGAGGGCCTACAATGAGCAGTTCTTC	CASSWTSGRAYNEQFF
many	TRBJ2-1	.	TRBV20-1	TGCAGTGCTAGAGAGGGGGATAGGCAGTTCTTC	CSAREGDRQFF
.	TRBJ2-1	TRBD1	TRBV7-9	TGTGCCAGCAGTCCGGGACAGGGGGCAGGTAATGAGCAGTTCTTC	CASSPGQGAGNEQFF
.	TRBJ2-3	.	TRBV6-1	TGTGCCAGCACCCGGGGGACGGAGCCAGATACGCAGTATTTT	CASTRGTEPDTQYF
few	TRBJ2-7	.	TRBV7-6	TGTGCCAGCAGCTTACGTCAGGGTCTGAGCTCCTACGAGCAGTACTTC	CASSLRQGLSSYEQYF
.	TRBJ2-3	TRBD1	TRBV2	TGTGCCAGCAGGGGATTACAGGGGGTGAGCACAGATACGCAGTATTTT	CASRGLQGVSTDTQYF
many	TRBJ1-2	TRBD1	TRBV20-1	TGCAGTGCCGACAGGGACAGCAAAATCGGCTACACCTTC	CSADRDSKIGYTF
few	TRBJ2-2	.	TRBV19	TGTGCCAGTAGTTCGGGGCGGGGAGTCGGGGAGCTGTTTTTT	CASSSGRGVGELFF
.	TRBJ1-5	TRBD1	TRBV15	TGTGCCACCGACGCAGGGGGTCTGAGCCAGCCCCAGCATTTT	CATDAGGLSQPQHF
few	TRBJ1-4	TRBD1	TRBV11-1	TGTGCCAGCAGCCAAGGGACAGTAAATGAAAAACTGTTTTTT	CASSQGTVNEKLFF
few	TRBJ2-3	.	TRBV24-1	TGTGCCACCAGTGATCCAGGACAGCCCCCAGATACGCAGTATTTT	CATSDPGQPPDTQYF
.	TRBJ1-4	.	TRBV7-9	TGTGCCAGCAGCTTACGTGGGACAAATGAAAAACTGTTTTTT	CASSLRGTNEKLFF
.	TRBJ2-1	TRBD1	TRBV12-3/TRBV12-4	TGTGCCAGCAGTTTAGGGTCACAGGGGGTTTGGAATGAGCAGTTCTTC	CASSLGSQGVWNEQFF
few	TRBJ2-4	.	TRBV20-1	TGCAGTGCTAAAAACAGGGAGACCCTAGCCAAAAACATTCAGTACTTC	CSAKNRETLAKNIQYF
.	TRBJ2-3	TRBD2	TRBV5-1	TGCGCCAGGAGAAGGACTAGCGGGGGAACAGATACGCAGTATTTT	CARRRTSGGTDTQYF
.	TRBJ2-3	TRBD2	TRBV20-1	TGCAGTGCTTCCCACTCCGGGACTAGTTCAGATACGCAGTATTTT	CSASHSGTSSDTQYF
few	TRBJ2-5	.	TRBV12-3/TRBV12-4	TGTGCCAGCACCCAGGGGGGCACCGCTACAAAGTGGACCCAGTACTTC	CASTQGGTATKWTQYF
few	TRBJ2-3	TRBD2	TRBV28	TGTGCCAGCAGCATCGAGGGACTAGGCGTCACAGATACGCAGTATTTT	CASSIEGLGVTDTQYF
.	TRBJ2-1	TRBD2	TRBV30	TGTGCCCGGCAGACTAGCGGGGGGGGAGGGCGTAATGAGCAGTTCTTC	CARQTSGGGGRNEQFF
few	TRBJ2-1	TRBD2	TRBV7-2	TGTGCCAGCAGCCCGGGACTAGCGGGCACCTACAATGAGCAGTTCTTC	CASSPGLAGTYNEQFF
few	TRBJ2-1	.	TRBV6-2/TRBV6-3	TGTGCCAGCAGCCCCCGGGACTGGTACTCCTACAATGAGCAGTTCTTC	CASSPRDWYSYNEQFF